The clone carrying this TCR beta chain has a count of ten or more. Antigen: not known. This entry belongs to a study of tumor and adjacent non-tumor tissue in lung cancer. The template was RNA from unsorted bulk tissue. V was cut by 4 bases and J by 1 base, with 7 bases left in between. CDR1 and CDR2 (germline): SQVTM, ANQGSEA. This CDR3 is 12 amino acids long. Three rounds of nested PCR, following a modified ARM-PCR protocol, produced the TCRbeta library. TCRdb redid the calling of the multiplex PCR reads with MiXCR, one entry per CDR3 protein. The sample has tens of thousands of distinct CDR3 sequences; about 61% are singletons. General study findings and limits: Tumor repertoires had a smaller top 100 clone share than normal lung.

The material sequenced was lung tumor tissue. The chain carries TRBV29-1 and TRBJ1-1; no definite D call. This receptor was obtained from a man aged 50-59 years with non-small cell lung cancer. The CDR3 loop reads CSVGKANTEAFF. The DNA of the CDR3 is TGCAGCGTTGGGAAAGCGAACACTGAAGCTTTCTTT. The full variable domain, in which reference TRBV29-1 and TRBJ1-1 provide the parts outside the CDR3, is SAVISQKPSRDICQRGTSLTIQCQVDSQVTMMFWYRQQPGQSLTLIATANQGSEATYESGFVIDKFPISRPNLTFSTLTVSNMSPEDSSIYLCSVGKANTEAFFGQGTRLTVV.